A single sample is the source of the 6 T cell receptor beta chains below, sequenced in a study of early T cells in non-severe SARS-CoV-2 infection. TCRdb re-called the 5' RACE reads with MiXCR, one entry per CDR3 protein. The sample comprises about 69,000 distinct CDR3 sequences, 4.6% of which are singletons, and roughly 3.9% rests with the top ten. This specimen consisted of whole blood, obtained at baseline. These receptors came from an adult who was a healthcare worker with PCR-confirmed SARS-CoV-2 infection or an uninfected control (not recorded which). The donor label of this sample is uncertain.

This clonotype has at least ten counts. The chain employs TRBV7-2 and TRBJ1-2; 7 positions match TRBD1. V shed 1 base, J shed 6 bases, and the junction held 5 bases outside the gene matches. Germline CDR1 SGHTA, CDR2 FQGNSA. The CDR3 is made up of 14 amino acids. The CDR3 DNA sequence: TGTGCCAGCAGCTTAGTTGACAGGGAAGATGGCTACACCTTC. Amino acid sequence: CASSLVDREDGYTF.

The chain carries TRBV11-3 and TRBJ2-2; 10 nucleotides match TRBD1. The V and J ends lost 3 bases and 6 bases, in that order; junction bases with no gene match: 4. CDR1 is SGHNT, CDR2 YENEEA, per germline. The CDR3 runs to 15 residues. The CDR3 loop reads CASSLGQGPAGELFF. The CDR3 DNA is TGTGCCAGCAGCTTGGGACAGGGGCCAGCCGGGGAGCTGTTTTTT.

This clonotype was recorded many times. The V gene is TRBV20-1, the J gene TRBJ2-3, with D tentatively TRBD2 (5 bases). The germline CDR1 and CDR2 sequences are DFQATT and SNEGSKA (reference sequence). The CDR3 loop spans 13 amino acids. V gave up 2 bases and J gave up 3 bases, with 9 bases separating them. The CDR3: CSARLAGTDTQYF. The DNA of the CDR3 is TGCAGTGCTAGACTAGCTGGGACAGATACGCAGTATTTT.

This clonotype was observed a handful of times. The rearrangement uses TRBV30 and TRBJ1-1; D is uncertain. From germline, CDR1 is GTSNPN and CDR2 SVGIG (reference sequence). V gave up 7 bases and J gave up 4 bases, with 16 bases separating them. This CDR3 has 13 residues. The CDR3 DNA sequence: TGTGCCTCCTCCCCGGGGAGACTCACTGAAGCTTTCTTT. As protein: CASSPGRLTEAFF. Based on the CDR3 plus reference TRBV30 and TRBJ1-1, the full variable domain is SQTIHQWPATLVQPVGSPLSLECTVEGTSNPNLYWYRQAAGRGLQLLFYSVGIGQISSEVPQNLSASRPQDRQFILSSKKLLLSDSGFYLCASSPGRLTEAFFGQGTRLTVV.

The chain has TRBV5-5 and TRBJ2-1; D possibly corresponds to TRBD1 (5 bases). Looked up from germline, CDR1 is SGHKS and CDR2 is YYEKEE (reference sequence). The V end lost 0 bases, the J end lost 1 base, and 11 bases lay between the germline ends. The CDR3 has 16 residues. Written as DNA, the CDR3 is TGTGCCAGCAGCTTGGTGGCAGGGAATTCCTACAATGAGCAGTTCTTC. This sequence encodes CASSLVAGNSYNEQFF. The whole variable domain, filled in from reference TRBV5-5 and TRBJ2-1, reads DAGVTQSPTHLIKTRGQQVTLRCSPISGHKSVSWYQQVLGQGPQFIFQYYEKEERGRGNFPDRFSARQFPNYSSELNVNALLLGDSALYLCASSLVAGNSYNEQFFGPGTRLTVL.

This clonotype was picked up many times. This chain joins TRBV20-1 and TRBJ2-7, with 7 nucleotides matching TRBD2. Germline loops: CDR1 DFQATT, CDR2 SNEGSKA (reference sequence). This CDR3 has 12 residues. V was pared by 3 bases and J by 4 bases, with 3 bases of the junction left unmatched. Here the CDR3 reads CSASGGGYEQYF. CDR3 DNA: TGCAGTGCTAGTGGGGGAGGGTACGAGCAGTACTTC.